The rows below give T cell receptor beta chains drawn from one sample of a study of lymphopenia after photon versus proton radiotherapy. Profiled with immunoSEQ multiplex PCR; TCRdb holds only in-frame clones, not every one. The sample records more than 45,000 clones, 70% to 85% being singletons. Material: peripheral blood, obtained from a patient treated with proton-based radiotherapy. The source of these receptors is a man aged 55-75 years with pancreatic cancer. CDR3s include the opening cysteine and the closing phenylalanine or tryptophan.

TRBV7-2,CASSLGSGSQYEQYF
TRBV30,CAWSWGDQPQHF
TRBV25-1,CASSLSTGNYGYTF
TRBV6-1,CASRDGSYEQYF
TRBV29-1,CSAGDRMGGELFF
TRBV7-2,CASSLAGVSYNEQFF
TRBV9,CASSVGTGFSTDTQYF
TRBV28,CASSYSLGLDEQFF
TRBV15,CATSRDLTGTFSGNTIYF
TRBV11-2,CASSLGAGDPYEQYF
TRBV10-1,CASAAGGPLGTQYF
TRBV5-6,CASSLGGGTYEQYF
TRBV7-8,CASSLDRVIGYTF
TRBV27,CASSHGQGSDTQYF
TRBV4-2,CASSQEAGAGSYEQYF
TRBV11-2,CASSLGSSGRHHNEQFF
TRBV5-1,CASSLETGAYEQYF
TRBV28,CASSFVIAGGLRNTGELFF
TRBV9,CASSVGGRAGVLEKTQYF
TRBV18,CASSPGQTNTEAFF
TRBV28,CASSFVRGQSLREQFF
TRBV6-1,CASSRQGKETQYF
TRBV18,CASLPRSTDTQYF
TRBV10-3,CAISSDRETYNEQFF
TRBV2,CASRTGIFSGNTIYF
TRBV6-5,CASSSKIMNTEAFF
TRBV4-2,CASSQVGGVEGAFGNTIYF
TRBV28,CASSPPASGKKQYF
TRBV9,CASSVGSGRGQETQYF
TRBV19,CASSLGGTGGSGNTIYF
TRBV7-7,CASSPGSSTDTQYF
TRBV4-2,CASSQGTSGQETQYF
TRBV19,CASSGLPWGNTIYF
TRBV6-1,CASSGPRGTGTNQPQHF
TRBV5-4,CASRSGTEISGNTIYF
TRBV6-6,CASSYDYLGTQYF
TRBV10-3,CAISESVVAAPSGANVLTF
TRBV28,CASRRPGAFYEQYF
TRBV18,CASSPPTLGEQYF
TRBV7-3,CASSPQGRGANVLTF
TRBV18,CASSPATGTRSGANVLTF
TRBV2,CASSELGDGGYTF
TRBV11-2,CASSLGRGGTEAFF
TRBV5-1,CASSPPTGEFQETQYF
TRBV11-3,CASSSQWGRETQYF
TRBV7-2,CASSSRTNYGYTF
TRBV6-1,CASKDYEQYF
TRBV27,CASSFGIWREGLRNEQFF
TRBV29-1,CSVRKAGDTDTQYF